This T cell receptor (beta chain) was sequenced in a study of T-cell memory formation after mild COVID-19 (dated by TCRdb to about 2021). Regarding the research as a whole: TCR sequence clusters from the two donors were largely donor specific. T-cell clones expanding and contracting after mild COVID-19 in a couple of donors were tracked by longitudinal TCRalpha and TCRbeta repertoire sequencing. Two young, previously healthy adult volunteers, one female and one male, were included in the cohort.

This sample was sequenced with an Illumina NovaSeq 6000. TCRalpha and TCRbeta cDNA libraries were built by 5'RACE with constant-segment primers, adding sample barcodes and unique molecular identifiers. RNA was extracted from every sample with Trizol reagent. Amplification of the libraries took two PCR steps, and the second step added a second sample barcode plus Illumina TruSeq adapters. Sequencing of libraries was performed on an Illumina NovaSeq with 2 x 150 bp paired-end reads. Regarding the original processing steps: Demultiplexing of reads and collapsing into UMI-guided consensus sequences were performed with migec v1.2.7. Using mixcr v2.1.11, the UMI consensuses were aligned to TRA and TRB V and J templates and assembled into clonotypes. Expanded or contracted clonotypes were those called significant by both edgeR and NoisET, with noise models trained on biological replicates. For edgeR calls, a false discovery rate-adjusted p below 0.01 and a log2 fold-change threshold of 1 were applied. As an exploratory analysis of dynamics, PCA with hierarchical clustering was applied to max-normalized trajectories of the 1000 most abundant clonotypes. The CD4 or CD8 phenotype of responding clones was assigned using the separately sequenced CD4+ and CD8+ repertoires. TCRdb reran the public reads through fastp at Q25 and MiXCR, keeping productive beta chains. Each CDR3 protein gets just one entry, which takes the most common genes and DNA from the rows behind it. The V and J calls were not made by the authors but by TCRdb's processing. For this sample there are almost 350,000 distinct CDR3 sequences; less than 25% appear just once. The biggest ten clones account for about 21% of the sample.

PBMCs were isolated by Ficoll-Paque density gradient centrifugation. CDR3 length: 13 amino acids, cysteine to phenylalanine. Only CDR3 DNA remains: 39 bases, in frame from the first base. CDR1 is given as SNHLY and CDR2 as FYNNEI, both from the germline V gene. V sheds 7 bases and J sheds 1 base, leaving 10 bases between their ends. The study at large found these results: Balanced CD4/CD8 phenotypes were observed for clones contracting from day 15 to 85, whereas a bias towards CD4+ was observed for a second wave of clones expanding from day 15 to 37. Some responding clones were detected in pre-infection memory, which suggested that pre-existing cross-reactive memory T cells had joined the SARS-CoV-2 response. Contracting CD4+ clones were found mainly in CM and EM memory subsets, while CD8+ clones were enriched in EMRA. Whether the second-wave clones peaking on day 37 were SARS-CoV-2 specific was not confirmed. Only a couple of mild cases were covered by the study, and larger cohorts that include severe cases with pre-infection samples were considered necessary.

A remark on this clonotype: Its antigen target is currently unknown. Nothing much larger sits one base from this clone, and base qualities are not available.

The sample was PBMCs or a T cell subset sorted from them (not recorded which). The receptor was isolated from a young man who had mild COVID-19 (a few samples of this study predate the infection). The sample titles of this study are shuffled in the database, so cell type and time point are left out; the donor was told from shared clones. The chain is encoded by TRBV2 joined to TRBJ2-5; TRBD2 is a possible D gene, resting on 6 matching bases. The CDR3 region: CASTAGLQETQYF. The bases are TGTGCCAGCACCGCGGGGCTCCAAGAGACCCAGTACTTC.